This T cell receptor (beta chain) is drawn from a study of blood T cell repertoires in COVID-19 (TCRdb year 2020). Background on the whole study: Recovered participants in ImmuneRACE Cohort 3 were defined as having two consecutive negative NP/OP PCR tests, clearance from a healthcare professional, or resolution of symptoms. The dataset comprised deeply sampled blood TCRbeta repertoires from subjects exposed to, actively infected with, or recovered from COVID-19. A de-identified subject ID, COVID-19 status, age in years and sex were almost always included in the sample metadata. The repertoires were made available in a free public database intended to serve as a resource for research on the immune response to SARS-CoV-2. Collaborator samples came from the United States, Italy and Spain and covered acute and convalescent phases of COVID-19. Where available, HLA class I and class II types were taken from metadata supplied by the sample provider and were not determined by assay-based typing. The samples were drawn from two sources: the first 160 participants of the ongoing ImmuneRACE study, and 1,200 or so subjects contributed by 6 global collaborators. The prospective study material was composed of cDNA or gDNA derived from T cells, B-cell-depleted T cells, or PBMCs. Study-wide findings and limitations: The quantity of clinical and demographic metadata differed by source and by participant and was supplied without curation.

TCRbeta CDR3 regions were amplified from genomic DNA by means of the immunoSEQ Assay, a bias-controlled multiplex PCR. The study's processing was this. Nucleated cell counts per sample were estimated from amplification of reference gene primers within the assay. To quantify the absolute abundance of each unique TCRbeta CDR3 rearrangement, sequence reads were collapsed and filtered. For each sample, productive Simpson clonality was calculated by taking the square root of Simpson's diversity index across productive rearrangements. Here the immuneACCESS table is served through TCRdb, limited to in-frame sequences with V and J called. Missing clones are a known gap in these copies; in checked studies unresolved V genes cover under half, and the rest lacks a known reason. The V and J calls and clone size are taken from that table; D and trimming were inferred from the DNA. Here the sample has 150,000 to 200,000 clones; more than 85% occur a single time. Roughly 25% of the sample is in the top ten clones.

In the case of this clone: What antigen it recognizes has not been identified. No base-level quality is on record; no much larger clone is a single base apart.

Participants in the prospective study were aged roughly 18 to 100 years, lived in more than 20 United States geographic areas, and enrolled through a virtual design. In the prospective study, participants were assigned to cohorts based on the clinical history participants reported in a screening survey and a study questionnaire. In the prospective study, mobile phlebotomists collected whole blood, serum and a nasopharyngeal or oropharyngeal swab from each participant. Over a roughly 2-month period, participants in the prospective study had the option of providing additional blood draws and questionnaires. Blood samples from the prospective study were shipped frozen or at room temperature prior to DNA extraction. The source of this sequence is a woman in her thirties or forties in a cohort exposed to, infected with or recovered from COVID-19 (not recorded which). Material: PBMCs or T cells enriched from blood (not recorded which).

In nucleotide form, the sequence is TGCGCCAGCAGCCTCTATCCGACACTAGCGGGGGCAGGTCTCCCCTACGAGCAGTACTTC. It translates to CASSLYPTLAGAGLPYEQYF. Recombination connected TRBV4-1 to TRBJ2-7; TRBD2 lines up with 11 middle nucleotides. From the germline V gene, CDR1 is MGHRA and CDR2 is YSYEKL. For this chain, trimming is 4 bases at the V end and 2 bases at the J end, and the number of junction bases without a gene match is 19. The CDR3 measures 20 amino acids from cysteine to phenylalanine. Here the CDR3 DNA is all that survives: 60 bases in frame from base 1.